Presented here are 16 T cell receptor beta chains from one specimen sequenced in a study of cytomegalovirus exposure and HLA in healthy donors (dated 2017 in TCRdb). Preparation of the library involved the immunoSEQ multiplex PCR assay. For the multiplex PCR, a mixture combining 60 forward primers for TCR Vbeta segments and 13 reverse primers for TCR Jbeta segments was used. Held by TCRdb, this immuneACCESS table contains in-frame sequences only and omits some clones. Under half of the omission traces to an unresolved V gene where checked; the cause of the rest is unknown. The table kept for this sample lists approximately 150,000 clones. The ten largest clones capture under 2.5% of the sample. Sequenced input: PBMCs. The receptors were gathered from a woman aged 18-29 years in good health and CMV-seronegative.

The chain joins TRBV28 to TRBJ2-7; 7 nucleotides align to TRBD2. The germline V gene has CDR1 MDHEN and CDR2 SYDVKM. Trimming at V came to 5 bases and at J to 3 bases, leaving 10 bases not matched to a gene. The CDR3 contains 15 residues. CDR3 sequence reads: CASSAGGTGLYEQYV. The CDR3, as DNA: TGTGCCAGCAGTGCCGGGGGGACGGGTCTCTACGAGCAGTACGTC.

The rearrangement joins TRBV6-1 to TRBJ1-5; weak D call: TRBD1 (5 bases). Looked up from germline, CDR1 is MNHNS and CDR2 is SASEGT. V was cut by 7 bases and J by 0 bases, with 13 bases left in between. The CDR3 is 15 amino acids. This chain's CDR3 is CASTTGYSSNQPQHF. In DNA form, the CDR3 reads TGTGCCAGCACCACAGGTTACTCTAGCAATCAGCCCCAGCATTTT.

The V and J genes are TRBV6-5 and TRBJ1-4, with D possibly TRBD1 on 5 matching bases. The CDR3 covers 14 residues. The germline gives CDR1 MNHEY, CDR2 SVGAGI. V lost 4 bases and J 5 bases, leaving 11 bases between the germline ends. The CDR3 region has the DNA TGTGCCAGCAGTTGGGGCAGGCCCAATGAAAAACTGTTTTTT. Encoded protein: CASSWGRPNEKLFF.

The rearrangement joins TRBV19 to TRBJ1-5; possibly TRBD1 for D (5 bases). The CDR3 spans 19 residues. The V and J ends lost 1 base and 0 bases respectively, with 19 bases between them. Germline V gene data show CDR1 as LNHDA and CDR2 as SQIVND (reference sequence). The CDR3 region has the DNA TGTGCCAGTAGTATAGCCCCTGGGGCAGCTTCCTATAGCAATCAGCCCCAGCATTTT. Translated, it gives CASSIAPGAASYSNQPQHF. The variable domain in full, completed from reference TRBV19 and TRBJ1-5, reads DGGITQSPKYLFRKEGQNVTLSCEQNLNHDAMYWYRQDPGQGLRLIYYSQIVNDFQKGDIAEGYSVSREKKESFPLTVTSAQKNPTAFYLCASSIAPGAASYSNQPQHFGDGTRLSIL.

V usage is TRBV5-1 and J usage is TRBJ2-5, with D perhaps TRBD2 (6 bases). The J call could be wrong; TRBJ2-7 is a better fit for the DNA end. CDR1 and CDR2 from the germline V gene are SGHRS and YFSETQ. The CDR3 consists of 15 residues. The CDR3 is CASSLLNHGGNEQYF. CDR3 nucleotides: TGCGCCAGCAGCTTGTTGAATCATGGGGGGAACGAGCAGTACTTC.

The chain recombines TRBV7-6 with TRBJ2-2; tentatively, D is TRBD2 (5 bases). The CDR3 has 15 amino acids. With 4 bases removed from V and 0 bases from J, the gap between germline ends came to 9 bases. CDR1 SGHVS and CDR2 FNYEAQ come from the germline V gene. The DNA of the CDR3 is TGTGCCAGCAGCTCCGGGATATCGAACACCGGGGAGCTGTTTTTT. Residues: CASSSGISNTGELFF.

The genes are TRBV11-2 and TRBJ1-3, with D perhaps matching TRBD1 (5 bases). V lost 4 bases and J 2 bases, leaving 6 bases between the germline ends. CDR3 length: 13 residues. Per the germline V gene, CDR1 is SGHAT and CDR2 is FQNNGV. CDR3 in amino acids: CASSSTAGNTIYF. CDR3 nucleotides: TGTGCCAGCAGCTCGACAGCTGGAAACACCATATATTTT.

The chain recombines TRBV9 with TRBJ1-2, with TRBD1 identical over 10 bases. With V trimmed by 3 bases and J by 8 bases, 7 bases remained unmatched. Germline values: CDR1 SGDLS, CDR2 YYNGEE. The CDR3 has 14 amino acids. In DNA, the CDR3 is TGTGCCAGCAGCGCGAGACAGGGGGCCCTAGGCTACACCTTC. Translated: CASSARQGALGYTF. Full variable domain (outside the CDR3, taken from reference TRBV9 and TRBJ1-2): DSGVTQTPKHLITATGQRVTLRCSPRSGDLSVYWYQQSLDQGLQFLIQYYNGEERAKGNILERFSAQQFPDLHSELNLSSLELGDSALYFCASSARQGALGYTFGSGTRLTVV.

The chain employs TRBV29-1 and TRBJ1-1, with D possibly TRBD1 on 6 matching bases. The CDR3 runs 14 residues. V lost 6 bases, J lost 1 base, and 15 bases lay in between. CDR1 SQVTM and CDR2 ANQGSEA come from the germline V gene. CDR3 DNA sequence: TGCAGCGTGACCCCCAGGGGAGCGAACACTGAAGCTTTCTTT. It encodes CSVTPRGANTEAFF.

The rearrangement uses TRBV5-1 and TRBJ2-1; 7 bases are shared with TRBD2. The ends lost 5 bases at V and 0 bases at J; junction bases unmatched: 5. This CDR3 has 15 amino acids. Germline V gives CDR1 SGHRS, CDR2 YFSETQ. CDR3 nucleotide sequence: TGCGCCAGCAGTTCCGGGACTACCTCCTACAATGAGCAGTTCTTC. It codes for CASSSGTTSYNEQFF.

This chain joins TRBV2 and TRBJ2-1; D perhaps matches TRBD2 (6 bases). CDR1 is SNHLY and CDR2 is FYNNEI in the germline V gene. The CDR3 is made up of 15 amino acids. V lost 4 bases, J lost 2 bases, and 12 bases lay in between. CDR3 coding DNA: TGTGCCAGCAGTGTACGGGGGACGACCTACAATGAGCAGTTCTTC. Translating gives CASSVRGTTYNEQFF.

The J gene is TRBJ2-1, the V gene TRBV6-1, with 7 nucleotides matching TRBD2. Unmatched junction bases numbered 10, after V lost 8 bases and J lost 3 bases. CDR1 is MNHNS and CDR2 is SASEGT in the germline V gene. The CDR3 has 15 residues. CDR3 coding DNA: TGTGCCAGCGTCGCAGCGGGAAGAATCTACAATGAGCAGTTCTTC. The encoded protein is CASVAAGRIYNEQFF.

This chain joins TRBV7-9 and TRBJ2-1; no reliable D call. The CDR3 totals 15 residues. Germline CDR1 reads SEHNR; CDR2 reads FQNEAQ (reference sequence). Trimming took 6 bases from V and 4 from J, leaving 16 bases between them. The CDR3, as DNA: TGTGCCAGCAGTTCACCGACTCGACTGTACAATGAGCAGTTCTTC. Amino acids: CASSSPTRLYNEQFF.

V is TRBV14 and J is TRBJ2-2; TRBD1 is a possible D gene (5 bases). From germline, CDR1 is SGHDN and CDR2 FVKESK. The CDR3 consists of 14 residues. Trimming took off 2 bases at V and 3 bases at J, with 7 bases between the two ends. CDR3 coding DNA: TGTGCCAGCAGCCAATCACAGGACACCGGGGAGCTGTTTTTT. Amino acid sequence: CASSQSQDTGELFF.

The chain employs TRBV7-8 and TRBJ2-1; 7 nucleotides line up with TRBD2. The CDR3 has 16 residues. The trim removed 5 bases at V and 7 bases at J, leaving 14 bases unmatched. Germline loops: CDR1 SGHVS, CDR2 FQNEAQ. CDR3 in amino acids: CASSPPFGGSFNEQFF. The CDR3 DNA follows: TGTGCCAGCAGCCCCCCTTTTGGCGGGAGTTTTAATGAGCAGTTCTTC.

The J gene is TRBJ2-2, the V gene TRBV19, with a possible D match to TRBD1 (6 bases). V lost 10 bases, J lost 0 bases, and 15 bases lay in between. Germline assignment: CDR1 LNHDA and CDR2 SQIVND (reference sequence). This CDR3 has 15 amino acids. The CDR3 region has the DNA TGTGCCACCCCCCAAGGACAGACGAACACCGGGGAGCTGTTTTTT. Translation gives CATPQGQTNTGELFF.